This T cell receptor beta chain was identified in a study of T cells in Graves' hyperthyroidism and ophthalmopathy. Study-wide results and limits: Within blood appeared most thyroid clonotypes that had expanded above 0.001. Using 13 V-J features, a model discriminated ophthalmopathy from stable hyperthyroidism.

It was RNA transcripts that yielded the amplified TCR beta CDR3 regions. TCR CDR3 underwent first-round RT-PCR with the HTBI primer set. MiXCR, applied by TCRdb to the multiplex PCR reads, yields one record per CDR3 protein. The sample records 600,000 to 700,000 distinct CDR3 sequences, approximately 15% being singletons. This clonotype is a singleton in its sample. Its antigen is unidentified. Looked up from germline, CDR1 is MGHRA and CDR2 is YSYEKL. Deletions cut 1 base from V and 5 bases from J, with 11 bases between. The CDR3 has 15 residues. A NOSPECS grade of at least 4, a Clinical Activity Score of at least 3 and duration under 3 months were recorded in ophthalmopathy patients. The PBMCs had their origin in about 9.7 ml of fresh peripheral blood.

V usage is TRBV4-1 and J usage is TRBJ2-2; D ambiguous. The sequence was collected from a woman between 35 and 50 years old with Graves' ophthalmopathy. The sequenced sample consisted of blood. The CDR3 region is CASSQVADWTGELFF. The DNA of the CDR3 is TGCGCCAGCAGCCAAGTTGCCGACTGGACCGGGGAGCTGTTTTTT.